The TCR beta chain described here comes from a study of Graves' ophthalmopathy and Graves' hyperthyroidism. RNA transcripts were the template, and TCR beta CDR3 regions were amplified from them. First-round RT-PCR used HTBI primers; second-round multiplex PCR followed. TCRdb re-derived calls from the multiplex PCR reads in MiXCR, one entry per CDR3 protein. The sample includes some 410,000 distinct CDR3 sequences, around 20% of them seen just once. The CDR3 spans 16 residues. CDR1 and CDR2 (germline): DFQATT, SNEGSKA (reference sequence). V lost 5 bases and J 2 bases, leaving 22 bases between the germline ends. This clonotype has a count of ten or more.

Sequencing was done on a sample of peripheral blood. The clonotype comes from a woman between 18 and 29 years old with stable Graves' hyperthyroidism. This chain joins TRBV20-1 and TRBJ2-7; maybe TRBD1 (5 bases). The CDR3 coding sequence is TGCAGTGCTCTACCCTCCGGTAGGGGAAGAACCTACGAGCAGTACTTC. Protein sequence: CSALPSGRGRTYEQYF.